This TCR beta chain was documented in a study of early T cells in non-severe SARS-CoV-2 infection. Study overall: Alpha and beta chains were unpaired, from unsorted whole-blood bulk RNA.

The TCR library protocol attached unique molecular identifiers to the individual cDNA molecules. TCRdb reprocessed the 5' RACE reads via MiXCR and lists one record per CDR3 protein. The sample holds tens of thousands of distinct CDR3 sequences, approximately 12% seen once. Study-wide points: VDJdb matches were skewed toward anti-spike CD8 T cell responses.

As regards this clonotype: Its antigen remains unknown.

Sequenced here: whole blood, sampled at baseline. The sequence was collected from an adult who was a healthcare worker with PCR-confirmed SARS-CoV-2 infection or an uninfected control (not recorded which). The donor label of this sample is uncertain.

The CDR3 nucleotides read TGCGCCAGCAGCTTGTCGACAGGGAGAGAGACCCAGTACTTC. Protein: CASSLSTGRETQYF. The chain combines TRBV5-1 with TRBJ2-5, with 7 bases matching TRBD1. The CDR3 sequence is 14 residues long. V shed 1 base and J 4 bases; nucleotides not matched to a gene: 4. From germline, CDR1 is SGHRS and CDR2 YFSETQ. Combining the CDR3 with reference TRBV5-1 and TRBJ2-5 gives the whole variable domain KAGVTQTPRYLIKTRGQQVTLSCSPISGHRSVSWYQQTPGQGLQFLFEYFSETQRNKGNFPGRFSGRQFSNSRSEMNVSTLELGDSALYLCASSLSTGRETQYFGPGTRLLVL.